Listed below are T cell receptor beta chains from one sample, sequenced in a study of blood T cell repertoires in COVID-19. Here immunoSEQ multiplex PCR was the method, and the copy in TCRdb shows in-frame clones only, minus some. The data show around 150,000 clones, roughly 84% seen once. Sequenced: peripheral blood. Receptor source: a man aged 40-49 years with acute or convalescent COVID-19. Both conserved end residues are part of each CDR3. The D gene is left open where the match is weak. Not every row has a clone size; where given, it reads once, few, many or a size class.

v_call	d_call	clone_size	j_call	cdr3_aa	cdr3_nt
TRBV5-6	.	.	TRBJ1-2	CASSLGKGRGSDGYTF	TGTGCCAGCAGCTTGGGGAAAGGCAGGGGCTCTGATGGCTACACCTTC
TRBV5-1	.	.	TRBJ2-7	CASSLAAGAYEQYF	TGCGCCAGCAGCTTGGCCGCAGGGGCCTACGAGCAGTACTTC
TRBV14	.	.	TRBJ2-4	CASSGLAKNIQYF	TGTGCCAGCTCAGGACTAGCCAAAAACATTCAGTACTTC
TRBV9	.	.	TRBJ2-3	CASSADTQYF	TGTGCCAGCAGCGCGGATACGCAGTATTTT
TRBV11-2	TRBD1	.	TRBJ1-6	CASSSGQGSSPLHF	TGTGCCAGCAGCTCGGGACAGGGAAGTTCACCCCTCCACTTT
TRBV6-5	TRBD1	few	TRBJ1-2	CASITTGAGEGYTF	TGTGCCAGCATTACGACAGGGGCTGGAGAGGGCTACACCTTC
TRBV20-1	.	.	TRBJ2-1	CSPVRYNEQFF	TGCAGTCCTGTGAGGTACAATGAGCAGTTCTTC
TRBV10-3	.	.	TRBJ1-1	CANKGDTTEAFF	TGTGCGAATAAGGGGGACACCACTGAAGCTTTCTTT
TRBV2	TRBD1	.	TRBJ1-5	CASSIRGPNSFSNQPQHF	TGTGCCAGCTCCATCAGGGGGCCCAATTCCTTTAGCAATCAGCCCCAGCATTTT
TRBV24-1	.	.	TRBJ2-3	CATSEVSADTQYF	TGTGCCACCAGTGAAGTGAGCGCAGATACGCAGTATTTT
TRBV5-5	TRBD2	.	TRBJ2-1	CASLFAGGWYNEQFF	TGTGCCAGCCTTTTTGCGGGGGGCTGGTACAATGAGCAGTTCTTC
TRBV5-1	.	.	TRBJ2-5	CASSLGAALKETQYF	TGCGCCAGCAGCTTGGGAGCGGCCCTCAAAGAGACCCAGTACTTC
TRBV4-2	.	.	TRBJ2-7	CASSQDNRVSYEQYF	TGTGCCAGCAGCCAAGATAACAGGGTTTCCTACGAGCAGTACTTC
TRBV25-1	TRBD1	few	TRBJ1-6	CASSGGSGQGSPLHF	TGTGCCAGCAGTGGGGGTTCTGGACAGGGGTCACCCCTCCACTTT
TRBV24-1	.	.	TRBJ2-5	CATTEGTPKPQETQYF	TGTGCCACCACCGAAGGGACACCGAAACCTCAAGAGACCCAGTACTTC
TRBV5-1	.	.	TRBJ1-2	CASRPGTNYGYTF	TGCGCCAGCAGACCCGGGACTAACTATGGCTACACCTTC
TRBV6-5	.	.	TRBJ1-6	CASSYDGSLHF	TGTGCCAGCAGTTACGACGGGTCCCTCCACTTT
TRBV3-1/TRBV3-2	TRBD1	.	TRBJ1-2	CASSQGDREGYGYTF	TGTGCCAGCAGCCAAGGGGACAGGGAGGGGTATGGCTACACCTTC
TRBV29-1	TRBD1	.	TRBJ1-6	CSASTGMDSPLHF	TGCAGCGCCTCGACAGGGATGGATTCACCCCTCCACTTT
TRBV19	TRBD1	.	TRBJ1-5	CASSIWQGDNQPQHF	TGTGCCAGTAGTATATGGCAGGGGGACAATCAGCCCCAGCATTTT
TRBV7-6	.	.	TRBJ2-6	CASSPGGGFGGANVLTF	TGTGCCAGCAGCCCAGGGGGAGGATTTGGTGGGGCCAACGTCCTGACTTTC
TRBV10-1	TRBD1	.	TRBJ2-1	CASSQGQYLYNEQFF	TGCGCCAGCAGTCAGGGACAGTACCTTTACAATGAGCAGTTCTTC
TRBV2	.	.	TRBJ1-1	CASSEGPTGNTEAFF	TGTGCCAGCAGTGAAGGTCCGACAGGGAACACTGAAGCTTTCTTT
TRBV18	.	.	TRBJ1-1	CASSRDSGTEAFF	TGTGCCAGCTCACGCGACTCTGGCACTGAAGCTTTCTTT
TRBV29-1	TRBD1	.	TRBJ1-2	CSARQGSNYGYTF	TGCAGCGCCAGACAGGGGTCTAACTATGGCTACACCTTC
TRBV10-3	.	few	TRBJ1-2	CAISESTGDYTF	TGTGCCATCAGTGAGTCGACGGGGGACTACACCTTC
TRBV6-2/TRBV6-3	.	.	TRBJ1-2	CASSYSRNYGYTF	TGTGCCAGCAGTTACTCGAGGAACTATGGCTACACCTTC
TRBV18	TRBD1	.	TRBJ1-2	CASSVTGGGRGNYGYTF	TGTGCCAGCTCGGTCACAGGGGGCGGCCGAGGGAACTATGGCTACACCTTC
TRBV11-3	TRBD2	.	TRBJ2-1	CASSPRLAGYNEQFF	TGTGCCAGCAGCCCTAGGTTAGCGGGGTACAATGAGCAGTTCTTC
TRBV6-2/TRBV6-3	.	.	TRBJ1-4	CASSYSRGGDEKLFF	TGTGCCAGCAGTTACTCGAGAGGGGGTGATGAAAAACTGTTTTTT
TRBV2	TRBD1	once	TRBJ2-3	CASRGRGRFDTQYF	TGTGCCAGCAGGGGAAGGGGGCGGTTCGATACGCAGTATTTT
TRBV24-1	.	.	TRBJ1-2	CATSDGAGSNYGYTF	TGTGCCACCAGTGATGGGGCAGGTTCTAACTATGGCTACACCTTC
TRBV28	.	.	TRBJ2-7	CASSLIQNSYEQYF	TGTGCCAGCAGTTTAATTCAGAACTCCTACGAGCAGTACTTC
TRBV4-3	.	.	TRBJ1-3	CASSQGYFGASSGNTIYF	TGCGCCAGCAGCCAAGGGTACTTTGGGGCCTCCTCTGGAAACACCATATATTTT
TRBV7-8	.	.	TRBJ1-1	CASSLDPGMNTEAFF	TGTGCCAGCAGCTTAGACCCAGGTATGAACACTGAAGCTTTCTTT
TRBV27	.	.	TRBJ2-7	CASSLRWQGKQYF	TGTGCCAGCAGTTTAAGGTGGCAGGGCAAGCAGTACTTC
TRBV21-1	.	few	TRBJ1-1	CASSLRLPNTEAFF	TGTGCCAGCAGCCTGAGACTTCCAAACACTGAAGCTTTCTTT
TRBV6-4	.	many	TRBJ2-2	CASSQTGEHGELFF	TGTGCCAGCAGTCAAACGGGGGAGCACGGGGAGCTGTTTTTT
TRBV6-5	.	.	TRBJ2-1	CASSYGATHSYNEQFF	TGTGCCAGCAGTTACGGGGCAACTCACTCCTACAATGAGCAGTTCTTC
TRBV7-9	.	.	TRBJ1-2	CASSLAAAANYGYTF	TGTGCCAGCAGCTTAGCGGCGGCTGCTAACTATGGCTACACCTTC
TRBV11-2	.	.	TRBJ2-7	CASSLAPLQGYEQYF	TGTGCCAGCAGCTTAGCCCCCTTACAGGGCTACGAGCAGTACTTC
TRBV7-3	.	.	TRBJ1-1	CASSLTQISEAFF	TGTGCCAGCAGCTTAACGCAGATAAGTGAAGCTTTCTTT
TRBV18	.	.	TRBJ1-2	CASSPPWSPNYGYTF	TGTGCCAGCTCACCACCTTGGAGTCCTAACTATGGCTACACCTTC
TRBV5-4	.	.	TRBJ2-7	CASSRSTGLNEQYF	TGTGCCAGCAGCCGAAGTACAGGGTTGAACGAGCAGTACTTC
TRBV30	TRBD1	few	TRBJ1-4	CASRPGTGYEKLFF	TGTGCCTCCCGACCCGGGACAGGGTATGAAAAACTGTTTTTT
TRBV2	TRBD1	.	TRBJ1-6	CASTRDRGSPLHF	TGTGCCAGCACCAGGGACAGGGGTTCACCCCTCCACTTT
TRBV19	TRBD2	once	TRBJ2-5	CASSIEGTTHGTQYF	TGTGCCAGTAGTATAGAGGGGACTACGCACGGGACCCAGTACTTC
TRBV27	.	few	TRBJ1-6	CASSSGQSYNSPLHF	TGTGCCAGCAGTAGTGGACAGTCCTATAATTCACCCCTCCACTTT
TRBV27	TRBD2	.	TRBJ2-1	CASRLLTSGGYNEQFF	TGTGCCAGCAGACTTCTCACTAGCGGGGGTTACAATGAGCAGTTCTTC
TRBV7-9	TRBD1	.	TRBJ2-2	CASSPSGQGSTGELFF	TGTGCCAGCAGCCCAAGCGGACAGGGCAGCACCGGGGAGCTGTTTTTT
TRBV6-6	TRBD1	.	TRBJ1-1	CASSYGTGQDTEAFF	TGTGCCAGCAGTTACGGGACTGGACAGGACACTGAAGCTTTCTTT
TRBV12-5	.	.	TRBJ1-1	CASGIQENTEAFF	TGTGCTAGTGGTATACAGGAAAACACTGAAGCTTTCTTT
TRBV5-6	TRBD1	.	TRBJ1-5	CASSLLGTGGNQPQHF	TGTGCCAGCAGCTTGTTAGGGACAGGGGGGAATCAGCCCCAGCATTTT
TRBV29-1	TRBD1	.	TRBJ2-7	CSVSKGAYEQYF	TGCAGCGTCTCGAAGGGGGCTTACGAGCAGTACTTC
TRBV5-1	TRBD1	.	TRBJ1-2	CASSWTGDVNYGYTF	TGCGCCAGCAGCTGGACAGGGGACGTTAACTATGGCTACACCTTC
TRBV19	TRBD2	few	TRBJ2-3	CASSIPGTSVSSQYF	TGTGCCAGTAGTATTCCCGGGACTAGCGTAAGTTCGCAGTATTTT
TRBV29-1	.	.	TRBJ1-2	CSVSPQVGSYTF	TGCAGCGTCTCCCCGCAGGTCGGAAGCTACACCTTC
TRBV12-3/TRBV12-4	TRBD1	.	TRBJ1-6	CASSLGQGSPLHF	TGTGCCAGCAGTTTAGGACAGGGTTCACCCCTCCACTTT
TRBV5-6	.	.	TRBJ2-5	CASSLPQEETQYF	TGTGCCAGCAGCTTGCCCCAGGAAGAGACCCAGTACTTC